This is a list of T cell receptor beta chains from one sample in a study of blood T cell repertoires in COVID-19. TCRdb's table, derived via immunoSEQ multiplex PCR, lists solely in-frame clones and lacks some. The sample shows approximately 220,000 clones, around 84% of them seen only once. Sequences were obtained from PBMCs or T cells enriched from blood (not recorded which). The receptors here all came from a middle-aged man who had recovered from COVID-19. Both conserved end residues are part of each CDR3. The D gene is left open where the match is weak. Rows may omit the clone size; those that give it use once, few, many or a size class.

clone_size j_call d_call v_call cdr3_aa cdr3_nt
NA TRBJ2-2 NA TRBV30 CAWSPRGSRNTGELFF TGTGCCTGGAGTCCGAGGGGGAGTCGTAACACCGGGGAGCTGTTTTTT
NA TRBJ2-1 NA TRBV27 CASSFRGPSTNEQFF TGTGCCAGCAGTTTTAGGGGCCCCTCCACCAATGAGCAGTTCTTC
NA TRBJ1-1 TRBD1 TRBV10-3 CAIKNEGAGTEAFF TGTGCCATCAAGAACGAGGGGGCAGGGACTGAAGCTTTCTTT
once TRBJ2-1 TRBD2 TRBV5-6 CASTLRRTSRKYNEQFF TGTGCCAGCACCTTAAGACGGACTAGCCGTAAGTACAATGAGCAGTTCTTC
NA TRBJ2-1 TRBD2 TRBV9 CASSDSGSSSYNEQFF TGTGCCAGCAGCGATAGCGGGAGCTCCTCCTACAATGAGCAGTTCTTC
NA TRBJ1-1 NA TRBV12-3/TRBV12-4 CASTRQAGTEAFF TGTGCCAGCACCCGACAGGCGGGCACTGAAGCTTTCTTT
NA TRBJ2-2 TRBD1 TRBV28 CASRPGQGSTGELFF TGTGCCAGCAGGCCGGGACAGGGGAGCACCGGGGAGCTGTTTTTT
NA TRBJ2-2 NA TRBV5-4 CASSLGQVNTGELFF TGTGCCAGCAGCTTGGGACAGGTGAACACCGGGGAGCTGTTTTTT
NA TRBJ1-3 TRBD1 TRBV13 CASSGRDSPNLGNTIYF TGTGCCAGTTCTGGCCGGGACAGCCCGAACCTCGGAAACACCATATATTTT
NA TRBJ1-1 TRBD1 TRBV19 CASSKEGANTEAFF TGTGCCAGTAGTAAGGAGGGGGCCAACACTGAAGCTTTCTTT
NA TRBJ2-1 NA TRBV4-1 CASSQESAQAWSYNEQFF TGCGCCAGCAGCCAAGAGTCGGCACAGGCATGGTCCTACAATGAGCAGTTCTTC
NA TRBJ1-1 TRBD1 TRBV27 CASSPMGQGPKGTEAFF TGTGCCAGCAGTCCAATGGGACAGGGGCCCAAGGGTACTGAAGCTTTCTTT
NA TRBJ2-7 NA TRBV25-1 CASRDPLSAEQYF TGTGCCAGCAGGGACCCCCTTAGCGCCGAGCAGTACTTC
NA TRBJ1-1 NA TRBV19 CASSMGGGEAFF TGTGCCAGTAGTATGGGCGGGGGTGAAGCTTTCTTT
NA TRBJ2-5 TRBD2 TRBV5-1 CASSLGGSGRARETQYF TGCGCCAGCAGCTTGGGAGGGAGCGGGAGGGCCCGAGAGACCCAGTACTTC
NA TRBJ1-2 NA TRBV11-2 CASSLAPQNYGYTF TGTGCCAGCAGCTTAGCCCCTCAGAACTATGGCTACACCTTC
NA TRBJ1-3 NA TRBV7-2 CASRPGLSGNTIYF TGTGCCAGCAGGCCAGGGCTTTCCGGAAACACCATATATTTT
NA TRBJ1-3 TRBD1 TRBV7-6 CASSVGTGAGNTIYF TGTGCCAGCAGCGTCGGGACAGGGGCTGGAAACACCATATATTTT
NA TRBJ1-2 TRBD1 TRBV7-2 CASSSPGQGGRGYTF TGTGCCAGCAGCTCCCCGGGACAGGGCGGTAGGGGCTACACCTTC
few TRBJ1-6 TRBD1 TRBV4-1 CASSRYILSRDRIFSPLHF TGCGCCAGCAGCCGATACATCTTAAGTCGGGACAGGATTTTCTCACCCCTCCACTTT
NA TRBJ1-5 NA TRBV5-8 CASSLSGIGNQPQHF TGTGCCAGCAGCTTGTCAGGGATCGGCAATCAGCCCCAGCATTTT
NA TRBJ2-1 NA TRBV18 CASSLLLATGDEQFF TGTGCCAGCTCACTTTTACTAGCTACGGGCGATGAGCAGTTCTTC
NA TRBJ2-4 TRBD1 TRBV10-3 CAISELPGQGAKFPIRRENIQYF TGTGCCATCAGTGAGCTCCCGGGACAGGGGGCGAAATTCCCGATTCGCCGAGAAAACATTCAGTACTTC
once TRBJ2-2 TRBD2 TRBV29-1 CSVGGGTGELFF TGCAGCGTTGGGGGGGGAACCGGGGAGCTGTTTTTT
NA TRBJ1-5 TRBD1 TRBV19 CASSSLNRDRDSNQPQHF TGTGCCAGTAGTTCCCTAAACCGGGACAGAGATAGCAATCAGCCCCAGCATTTT
NA TRBJ2-7 TRBD2 TRBV5-1 CASSLLAGAPEQYF TGCGCCAGCAGCCTCCTAGCGGGAGCCCCCGAGCAGTACTTC
NA TRBJ1-5 NA TRBV19 CASSGGDSDISNQPQHF TGTGCCAGTAGTGGGGGGGACTCCGACATTAGCAATCAGCCCCAGCATTTT
NA TRBJ2-7 TRBD1 TRBV5-4 CASSLGTGPYYEQYF TGTGCCAGCAGCCTAGGGACAGGGCCTTACTACGAGCAGTACTTC
NA TRBJ1-5 NA TRBV2 CASSVVGRGNNQPQHF TGTGCCAGCAGTGTTGTGGGCAGGGGAAACAATCAGCCCCAGCATTTT
NA TRBJ1-5 TRBD1 TRBV2 CASSTGESQPQHF TGTGCCAGCAGTACAGGGGAATCTCAGCCCCAGCATTTT
NA TRBJ1-1 NA TRBV29-1 CSVEGGGDTEAFF TGCAGCGTTGAAGGGGGAGGTGACACTGAAGCTTTCTTT
NA TRBJ1-1 NA TRBV19 CASSNHHRGGGAFF TGTGCCAGTAGTAACCACCACCGGGGGGGAGGCGCTTTCTTT
NA TRBJ2-7 TRBD2 TRBV28 CASSSSGRIYEQYF TGTGCCAGCAGTTCGTCCGGGAGGATCTACGAGCAGTACTTC
few TRBJ2-1 TRBD2 TRBV7-3 CASSLRARGTSGRAGEQFF TGTGCCAGCAGCTTAAGGGCCCGTGGGACTAGCGGGAGGGCCGGGGAGCAGTTCTTC
once TRBJ1-3 NA TRBV6-5 CASSYAGSSGNTIYF TGTGCCAGCAGTTATGCCGGGTCGTCTGGAAACACCATATATTTT
NA TRBJ1-2 NA TRBV19 CATNAAGLGGYTF TGTGCCACCAATGCGGCGGGGCTGGGGGGCTACACCTTC
NA TRBJ1-2 NA TRBV13 CATKGGDRPNYGYTF TGTGCCACCAAAGGGGGAGACAGGCCTAACTATGGCTACACCTTC
few TRBJ2-7 TRBD1 TRBV7-8 CASSLPRTGKYEQYF TGTGCCAGCAGCTTACCTCGGACAGGGAAATACGAGCAGTACTTC
NA TRBJ1-2 NA TRBV28 CASSFGNYGYTF TGTGCCAGCAGTTTCGGGAACTATGGCTACACCTTC
NA TRBJ1-2 NA TRBV6-2/TRBV6-3 CASSYSKEGEPPNYGYTF TGTGCCAGCAGTTACTCGAAAGAGGGGGAACCCCCTAACTATGGCTACACCTTC
NA TRBJ2-2 NA TRBV10-3 CAISEADRPQGPGELFF TGTGCCATCAGTGAGGCCGACCGCCCACAGGGTCCCGGGGAGCTGTTTTTT
NA TRBJ1-2 TRBD1 TRBV15 CATTGTGYNYGYTF TGTGCCACCACGGGGACAGGGTATAACTATGGCTACACCTTC
NA TRBJ2-7 TRBD1 TRBV6-5 CASSSPRDRGYEQYF TGTGCCAGCAGTAGTCCCCGGGACAGGGGGTACGAGCAGTACTTC
few TRBJ1-1 NA TRBV30 CAWRPGPYTEAFF TGTGCCTGGAGGCCGGGTCCCTACACTGAAGCTTTCTTT
NA TRBJ2-5 NA TRBV13 CASSHPLDQETQYF TGTGCCAGCAGCCACCCCCTAGACCAAGAGACCCAGTACTTC
NA TRBJ2-5 NA TRBV9 CASSRRTSRGWGETQYF TGTGCCAGCAGCCGCAGAACGTCCAGGGGCTGGGGGGAGACCCAGTACTTC
NA TRBJ2-4 TRBD2 TRBV5-1 CASRPPGLAGVLAKNIQYF TGCGCCAGCAGACCACCGGGACTAGCGGGAGTTCTGGCCAAAAACATTCAGTACTTC
NA TRBJ2-2 TRBD1 TRBV7-8 CASSSPGGSSAGELFF TGTGCCAGCAGCTCCCCAGGGGGCTCTAGCGCCGGGGAGCTGTTTTTT
few TRBJ1-5 NA TRBV24-1 CATSDAGSRQPQHF TGTGCCACCAGTGATGCAGGGTCGCGTCAGCCCCAGCATTTT
NA TRBJ1-4 NA TRBV4-1 CASSQAPSEKLFF TGCGCCAGCAGCCAAGCGCCTAGTGAAAAACTGTTTTTT
NA TRBJ2-3 NA TRBV15 CATSNGGSADTQYF TGTGCCACCAGCAACGGGGGTTCCGCAGATACGCAGTATTTT